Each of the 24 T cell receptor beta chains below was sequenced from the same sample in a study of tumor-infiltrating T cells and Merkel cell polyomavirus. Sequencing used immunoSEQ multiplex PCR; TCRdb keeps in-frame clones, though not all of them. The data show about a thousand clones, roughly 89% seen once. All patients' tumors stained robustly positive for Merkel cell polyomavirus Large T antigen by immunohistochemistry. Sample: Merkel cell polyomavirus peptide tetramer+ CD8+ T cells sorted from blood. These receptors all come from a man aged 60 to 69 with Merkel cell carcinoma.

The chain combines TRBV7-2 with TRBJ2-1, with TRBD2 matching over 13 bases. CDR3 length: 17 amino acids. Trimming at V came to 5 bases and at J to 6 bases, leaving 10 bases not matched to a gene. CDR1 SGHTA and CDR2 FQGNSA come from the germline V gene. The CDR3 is CASSPTLTSGGANEQFF. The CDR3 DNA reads TGTGCCAGCAGCCCAACGTTAACTAGCGGGGGGGCCAATGAGCAGTTCTTC.

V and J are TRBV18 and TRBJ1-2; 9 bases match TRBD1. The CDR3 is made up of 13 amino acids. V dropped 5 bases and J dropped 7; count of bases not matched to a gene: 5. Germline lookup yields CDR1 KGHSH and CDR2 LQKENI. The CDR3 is CASSTQGAGGYTF. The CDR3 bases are TGTGCCAGCTCAACACAGGGGGCTGGTGGCTACACCTTC.

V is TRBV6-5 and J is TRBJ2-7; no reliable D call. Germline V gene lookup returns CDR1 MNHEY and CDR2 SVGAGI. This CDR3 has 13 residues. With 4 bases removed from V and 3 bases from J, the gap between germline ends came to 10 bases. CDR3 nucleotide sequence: TGTGCCAGCAGTTTTAACGTAGACTACGAGCAGTACTTC. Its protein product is CASSFNVDYEQYF.

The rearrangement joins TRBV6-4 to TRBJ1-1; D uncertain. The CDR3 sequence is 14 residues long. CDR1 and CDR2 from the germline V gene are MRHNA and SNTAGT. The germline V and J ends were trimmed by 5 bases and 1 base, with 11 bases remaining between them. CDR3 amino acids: CASSTSPGNTEAFF. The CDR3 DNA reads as TGTGCCAGCAGTACCTCACCGGGGAACACTGAAGCTTTCTTT.

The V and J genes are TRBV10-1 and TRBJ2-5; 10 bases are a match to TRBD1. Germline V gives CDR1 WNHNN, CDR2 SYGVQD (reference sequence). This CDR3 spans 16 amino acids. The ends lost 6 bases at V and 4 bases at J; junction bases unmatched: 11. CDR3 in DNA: TGCGCCAGCAGCCCATCTTGGGACAGGGGTCGAGAGACCCAGTACTTC. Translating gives CASSPSWDRGRETQYF.

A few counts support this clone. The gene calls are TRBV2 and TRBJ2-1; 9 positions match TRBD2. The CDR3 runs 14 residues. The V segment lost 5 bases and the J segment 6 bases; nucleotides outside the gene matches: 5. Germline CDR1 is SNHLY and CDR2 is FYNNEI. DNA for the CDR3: TGTGCCAGCAGTAATAGCGGGGGAATCAATGAGCAGTTCTTC. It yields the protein CASSNSGGINEQFF.

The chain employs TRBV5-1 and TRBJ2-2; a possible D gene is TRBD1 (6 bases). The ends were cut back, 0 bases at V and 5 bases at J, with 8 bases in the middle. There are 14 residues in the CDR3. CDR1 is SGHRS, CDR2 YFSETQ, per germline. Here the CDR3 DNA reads TGCGCCAGCAGCTTGGAGGGGGTAACCGGGGAGCTGTTTTTT. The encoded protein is CASSLEGVTGELFF.

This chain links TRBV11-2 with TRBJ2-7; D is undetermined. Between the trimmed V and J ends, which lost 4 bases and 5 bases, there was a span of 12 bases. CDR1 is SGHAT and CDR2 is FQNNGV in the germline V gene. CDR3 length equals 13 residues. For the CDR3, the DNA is TGTGCCAGCAGCTCACTGAATACCCACGAGCAGTACTTC. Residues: CASSSLNTHEQYF.

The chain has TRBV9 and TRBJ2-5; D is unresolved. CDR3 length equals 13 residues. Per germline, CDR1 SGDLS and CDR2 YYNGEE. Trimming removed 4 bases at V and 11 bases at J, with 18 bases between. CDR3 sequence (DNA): TGTGCCAGCAGCCCCGGGTCGATAGGAAGACAGTACTTC. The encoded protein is CASSPGSIGRQYF.

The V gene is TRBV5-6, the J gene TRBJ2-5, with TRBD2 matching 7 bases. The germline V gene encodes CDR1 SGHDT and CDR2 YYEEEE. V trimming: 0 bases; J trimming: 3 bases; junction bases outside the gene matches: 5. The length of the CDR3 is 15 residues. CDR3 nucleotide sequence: TGTGCCAGCAGCTTGGCGAGGCGGGAGAAAGAGACCCAGTACTTC. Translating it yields CASSLARREKETQYF. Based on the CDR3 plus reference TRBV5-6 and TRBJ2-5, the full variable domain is DAGVTQSPTHLIKTRGQQVTLRCSPKSGHDTVSWYQQALGQGPQFIFQYYEEEERQRGNFPDRFSGHQFPNYSSELNVNALLLGDSALYLCASSLARREKETQYFGPGTRLLVL.

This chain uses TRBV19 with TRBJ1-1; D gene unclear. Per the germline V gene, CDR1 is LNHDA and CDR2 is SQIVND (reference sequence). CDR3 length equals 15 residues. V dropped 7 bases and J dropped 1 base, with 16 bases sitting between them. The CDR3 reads CASKSGKGGNTEAFF. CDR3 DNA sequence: TGTGCCAGTAAATCCGGGAAGGGCGGGAACACTGAAGCTTTCTTT.

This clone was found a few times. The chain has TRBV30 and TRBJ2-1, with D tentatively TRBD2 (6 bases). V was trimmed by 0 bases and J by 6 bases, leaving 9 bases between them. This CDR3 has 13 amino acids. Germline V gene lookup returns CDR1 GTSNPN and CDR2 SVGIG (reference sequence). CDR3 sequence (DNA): TGTGCCTGGAGTGTCATGGAGGGCAATGAGCAGTTCTTC. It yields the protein CAWSVMEGNEQFF. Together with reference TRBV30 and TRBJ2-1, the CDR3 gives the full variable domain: SQTIHQWPATLVQPVGSPLSLECTVEGTSNPNLYWYRQAAGRGLQLLFYSVGIGQISSEVPQNLSASRPQDRQFILSSKKLLLSDSGFYLCAWSVMEGNEQFFGPGTRLTVL.

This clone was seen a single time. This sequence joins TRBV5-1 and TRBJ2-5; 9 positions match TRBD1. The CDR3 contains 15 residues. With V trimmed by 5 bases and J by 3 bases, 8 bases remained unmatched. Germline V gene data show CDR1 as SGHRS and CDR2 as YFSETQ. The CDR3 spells CASRSGTGNEETQYF. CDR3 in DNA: TGCGCCAGCAGGTCCGGGACAGGGAATGAAGAGACCCAGTACTTC.

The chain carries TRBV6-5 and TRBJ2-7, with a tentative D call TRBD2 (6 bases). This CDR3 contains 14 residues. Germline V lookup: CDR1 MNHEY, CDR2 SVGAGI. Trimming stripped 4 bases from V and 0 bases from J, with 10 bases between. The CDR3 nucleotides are TGTGCCAGCAGTTCAGGCGGGGTCTCCTACGAGCAGTACTTC. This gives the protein CASSSGGVSYEQYF.

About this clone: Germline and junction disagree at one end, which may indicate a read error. CDR3 nucleotides: TGTGCCGGTAGTATGACACGGAACACTGAAGCTTTCTTT. It encodes CAGSMTRNTEAFF. The chain uses TRBV19 and TRBJ1-1; D remains unclear. This CDR3 has 13 amino acids. CDR1 is LNHDA and CDR2 is SQIVND in the germline V gene (reference sequence).

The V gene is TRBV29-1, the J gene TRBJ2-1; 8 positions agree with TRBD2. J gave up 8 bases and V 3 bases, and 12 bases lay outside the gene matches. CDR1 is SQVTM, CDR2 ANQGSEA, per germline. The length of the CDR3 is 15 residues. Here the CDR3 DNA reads TGCAGCGTTGACACTAGCGGACTCCTTCGGGATGAGCAGTTCTTC. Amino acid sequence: CSVDTSGLLRDEQFF.

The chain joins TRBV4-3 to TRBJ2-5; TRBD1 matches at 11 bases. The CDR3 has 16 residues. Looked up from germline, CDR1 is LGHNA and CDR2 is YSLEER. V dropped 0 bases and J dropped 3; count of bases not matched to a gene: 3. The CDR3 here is CASSQEWGQGEETQYF. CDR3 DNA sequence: TGCGCCAGCAGCCAAGAATGGGGACAGGGGGAAGAGACCCAGTACTTC.

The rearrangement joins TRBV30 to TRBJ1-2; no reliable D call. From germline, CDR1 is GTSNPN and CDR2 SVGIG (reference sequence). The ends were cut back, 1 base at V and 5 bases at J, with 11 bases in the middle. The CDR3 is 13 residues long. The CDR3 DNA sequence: TGTGCCTGGAGTGCCGCGGCAGTATATGGCTACACCTTC. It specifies CAWSAAAVYGYTF.

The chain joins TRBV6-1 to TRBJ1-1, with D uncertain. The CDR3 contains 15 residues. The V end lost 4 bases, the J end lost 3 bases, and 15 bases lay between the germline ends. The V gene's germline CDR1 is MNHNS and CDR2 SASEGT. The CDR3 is CASSGVWGVDTEAFF. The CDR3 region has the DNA TGTGCCAGCAGTGGGGTATGGGGAGTGGACACTGAAGCTTTCTTT.

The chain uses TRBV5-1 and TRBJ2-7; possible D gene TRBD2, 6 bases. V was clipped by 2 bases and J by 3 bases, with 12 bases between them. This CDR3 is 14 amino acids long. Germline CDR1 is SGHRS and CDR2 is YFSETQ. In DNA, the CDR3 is TGCGCCAGCAGCTTACTGGTGGAGGGCTACGAGCAGTACTTC. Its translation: CASSLLVEGYEQYF.

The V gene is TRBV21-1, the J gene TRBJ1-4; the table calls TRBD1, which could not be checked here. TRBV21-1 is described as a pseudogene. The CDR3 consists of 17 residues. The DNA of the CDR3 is TGTGCCAGCAGCAAAAGGGGACAGGGGGACACTAATGAAAAACTGTTTTTT. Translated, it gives CASSKRGQGDTNEKLFF.

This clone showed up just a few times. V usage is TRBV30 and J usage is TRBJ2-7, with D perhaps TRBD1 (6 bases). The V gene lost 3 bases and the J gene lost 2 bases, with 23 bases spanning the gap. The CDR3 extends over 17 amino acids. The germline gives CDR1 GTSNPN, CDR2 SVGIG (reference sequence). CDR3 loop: CAWRSSILAAGAYEQYF. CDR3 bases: TGTGCCTGGAGATCCAGCATCTTGGCGGCAGGGGCCTACGAGCAGTACTTC.

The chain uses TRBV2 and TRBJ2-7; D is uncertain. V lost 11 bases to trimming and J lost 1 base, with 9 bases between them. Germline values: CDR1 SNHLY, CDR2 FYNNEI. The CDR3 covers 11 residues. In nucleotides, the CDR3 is TGTGCCTGGGCAGGTTCCTACGAGCAGTACTTC. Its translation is CAWAGSYEQYF.

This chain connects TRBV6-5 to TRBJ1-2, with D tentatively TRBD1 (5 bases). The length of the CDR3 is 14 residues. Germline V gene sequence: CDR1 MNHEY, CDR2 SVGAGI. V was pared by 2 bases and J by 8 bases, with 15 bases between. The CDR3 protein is CASSYRDLRGGYTF. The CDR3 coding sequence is TGTGCCAGCAGTTACCGGGACTTAAGAGGCGGCTACACCTTC.